Listed here are 6 T cell receptor beta chains from one sample, sequenced in a study of cytomegalovirus exposure and HLA in healthy donors. The PCR made use of 60 Vbeta and 13 Jbeta primers. TCRdb keeps only in-frame clones here, not all; method: immunoSEQ multiplex PCR. The table shows about 98,000 clones, with over 65% occurring only once. Sample: PBMCs. The receptor source for this set is a man between 60 and 75 years old in good health and CMV-seropositive.

The genes are TRBV11-1 and TRBJ2-1, with D possibly TRBD2 on 6 matching bases. Trimming pared 1 base from V and 6 bases from J, leaving 25 bases between. Germline loops: CDR1 SGHAT, CDR2 FQDESV (reference sequence). The CDR3 has 19 residues. The CDR3 is CASSLGGRWDSQPINEQFF. In DNA, the CDR3 is TGTGCCAGCAGCTTAGGAGGGAGATGGGACTCCCAACCCATCAATGAGCAGTTCTTC. Based on the CDR3 plus reference TRBV11-1 and TRBJ2-1, the full variable domain is EAEVAQSPRYKITEKSQAVAFWCDPISGHATLYWYRQILGQGPELLVQFQDESVVDDSQLPKDRFSAERLKGVDSTLKIQPAELGDSAMYLCASSLGGRWDSQPINEQFFGPGTRLTVL.

The chain uses TRBV30 and TRBJ1-1; TRBD1 is a possible D gene (6 bases). This CDR3 is 15 amino acids long. CDR1 and CDR2 (germline): GTSNPN, SVGIG (reference sequence). CDR3 coding DNA: TGTCAGAGGGGGGGGCTCCTTCGAGTCGCCTGGGAGGCTTTCTTT. This sequence encodes CQRGGLLRVAWEAFF.

As DNA, the CDR3 is TGTGCCAGCACCCCTAGCGCCGAGCAGTACTTC. This translates into CASTPSAEQYF. The chain recombines TRBV2 with TRBJ2-7, with a weak D call TRBD2 (6 bases). Trimming took off 7 bases at V and 6 bases at J, with 10 bases between the two ends. Germline lookup yields CDR1 SNHLY and CDR2 FYNNEI. This CDR3 comprises 11 residues.

The chain combines TRBV27 with TRBJ2-2, with 7 bases identical to TRBD1. Per the germline V gene, CDR1 is MNHEY and CDR2 is SMNVEV (reference sequence). This CDR3 spans 17 amino acids. J was trimmed by 4 bases and V by 5 bases; bases with no gene match: 13. The CDR3 region is CASSKDRASGVTGELFF. For the CDR3, the DNA is TGTGCCAGCAGTAAAGACAGGGCTTCCGGGGTCACCGGGGAGCTGTTTTTT.

This chain connects TRBV4-1 to TRBJ1-1; a possible D gene is TRBD1 (6 bases). Germline CDR1 MGHRA, CDR2 YSYEKL. This CDR3 is 17 amino acids long. V was pared by 0 bases and J by 0 bases, with 14 bases between. Here the CDR3 reads CASSQDPPGTLNTEAFF. For the CDR3, the DNA is TGCGCCAGCAGCCAAGATCCCCCGGGGACACTGAACACTGAAGCTTTCTTT.

The V gene is TRBV6-5, the J gene TRBJ2-7; 11 nucleotides line up with TRBD2. With V trimmed by 6 bases and J by 2 bases, 3 bases remained unmatched. The CDR3 is 14 residues long. The germline CDR1 and CDR2 sequences are MNHEY and SVGAGI. The CDR3, as DNA: TGTGCCAGCAGCCCGGGACTAGCGGCCTACGAGCAGTACTTC. This encodes CASSPGLAAYEQYF.